These T cell receptor beta chains were read from a single sample in a study of cytomegalovirus exposure and HLA in healthy donors. Profiling relied on immunoSEQ multiplex PCR, and the TCRdb table lists in-frame clones only, not all of them. The sample lists 150,000 to 200,000 clones; 75% to 90% were seen once. Source material: PBMCs. Every receptor here comes from a man in his late teens or twenties in good health and CMV-seropositive. Both conserved end residues are part of each CDR3. The order of the fields is CDR3 protein, CDR3 DNA, clone size, J gene, D gene, V gene. The D gene is left open where the match is weak. Clone size is not always given. Where it is, it says once, few, many or a class for expanded clones.

cdr3_aa: CASSKVRRETQYF; cdr3_nt: TGTGCCAGCAGCAAAGTTCGGAGAGAGACCCAGTACTTC; clone_size: NA; j_call: TRBJ2-5; d_call: NA; v_call: TRBV21-1
cdr3_aa: CASSFALGSSYNEQFF; cdr3_nt: TGTGCCAGCAGCTTCGCGCTAGGGAGCTCCTACAATGAGCAGTTCTTC; clone_size: NA; j_call: TRBJ2-1; d_call: NA; v_call: TRBV28
cdr3_aa: CSVEEPGQPQHF; cdr3_nt: TGCAGCGTTGAAGAACCGGGTCAGCCCCAGCATTTT; clone_size: NA; j_call: TRBJ1-5; d_call: NA; v_call: TRBV29-1
cdr3_aa: CASSVSPGGDTQYF; cdr3_nt: TGTGCCAGCAGCGTAAGCCCTGGGGGGGATACGCAGTATTTT; clone_size: NA; j_call: TRBJ2-3; d_call: NA; v_call: TRBV9
cdr3_aa: CASRPLQVTEAFF; cdr3_nt: TGTGCCAGCAGACCCCTACAGGTCACTGAAGCTTTCTTT; clone_size: NA; j_call: TRBJ1-1; d_call: NA; v_call: TRBV6-5
cdr3_aa: CASSLQGTETQYF; cdr3_nt: TGTGCCAGCAGTCTACAGGGTACGGAGACCCAGTACTTC; clone_size: NA; j_call: TRBJ2-5; d_call: NA; v_call: TRBV27
cdr3_aa: CALQGADYGYTF; cdr3_nt: TGTGCCTTGCAGGGGGCGGACTATGGCTACACCTTC; clone_size: NA; j_call: TRBJ1-2; d_call: TRBD1; v_call: TRBV30
cdr3_aa: CASSLAYTTGRRGGYTF; cdr3_nt: TGTGCCAGCAGTTTAGCCTATACGACAGGACGTCGGGGTGGCTACACCTTC; clone_size: few; j_call: TRBJ1-2; d_call: NA; v_call: TRBV28
cdr3_aa: CASSSWANEKLFF; cdr3_nt: TGTGCCAGCAGTTCCTGGGCCAATGAAAAACTGTTTTTT; clone_size: NA; j_call: TRBJ1-4; d_call: NA; v_call: TRBV27
cdr3_aa: CASSGGVYEQYF; cdr3_nt: TGTGCCAGCAGTGGCGGGGTCTACGAGCAGTACTTC; clone_size: NA; j_call: TRBJ2-7; d_call: NA; v_call: TRBV25-1
cdr3_aa: CATSRDRRVGLNYGYTF; cdr3_nt: TGTGCCACCAGCAGAGATCGCCGTGTGGGGCTAAACTATGGCTACACCTTC; clone_size: NA; j_call: TRBJ1-2; d_call: NA; v_call: TRBV15
cdr3_aa: CASSPGTGNYEQYF; cdr3_nt: TGTGCCAGTAGTCCCGGGACAGGGAACTACGAGCAGTACTTC; clone_size: NA; j_call: TRBJ2-7; d_call: TRBD1; v_call: TRBV19
cdr3_aa: CARGGGDQPQHF; cdr3_nt: TGCGCCAGAGGGGGGGGTGATCAGCCCCAGCATTTT; clone_size: NA; j_call: TRBJ1-5; d_call: NA; v_call: TRBV5-1
cdr3_aa: CASSLYGTSVSDTQYF; cdr3_nt: TGTGCCAGCAGTTTATATGGGACTAGCGTGTCGGATACGCAGTATTTT; clone_size: NA; j_call: TRBJ2-3; d_call: TRBD2; v_call: TRBV27
cdr3_aa: CASSQGAQGPFLAF; cdr3_nt: TGCGCCAGCAGCCAAGGGGCCCAGGGGCCCTTTCTCGCCTTC; clone_size: NA; j_call: TRBJ1-2; d_call: NA; v_call: TRBV4-1
cdr3_aa: CASILMLSGMSNYEQYF; cdr3_nt: TGTGCCAGCATCCTAATGCTGTCAGGTATGAGCAACTACGAGCAGTACTTC; clone_size: NA; j_call: TRBJ2-7; d_call: NA; v_call: TRBV7-9
cdr3_aa: CASSESDTYQPQHF; cdr3_nt: TGTGCCAGCAGTGAGTCGGACACTTATCAGCCCCAGCATTTT; clone_size: NA; j_call: TRBJ1-5; d_call: NA; v_call: TRBV10-3
cdr3_aa: CASSFSGYEQFF; cdr3_nt: TGTGCCAGCAGTTTTAGCGGGTACGAGCAGTTCTTC; clone_size: few; j_call: TRBJ2-1; d_call: TRBD2; v_call: TRBV2
cdr3_aa: CASSGYGSGELFF; cdr3_nt: TGTGCCAGCAGTGGGTACGGTTCCGGGGAGCTGTTTTTT; clone_size: once; j_call: TRBJ2-2; d_call: NA; v_call: TRBV2
cdr3_aa: CASSEGGRSGNTIYF; cdr3_nt: TGTGCCAGCAGTGAGGGAGGGCGCTCTGGAAACACCATATATTTT; clone_size: NA; j_call: TRBJ1-3; d_call: NA; v_call: TRBV2
cdr3_aa: CAWTSGVAAYEQYF; cdr3_nt: TGTGCCTGGACCTCCGGTGTCGCCGCCTACGAGCAGTACTTC; clone_size: NA; j_call: TRBJ2-7; d_call: NA; v_call: TRBV30
cdr3_aa: CASSYRDTFSYEQYF; cdr3_nt: TGTGCCAGTAGTTACCGGGACACCTTCTCCTACGAGCAGTACTTC; clone_size: NA; j_call: TRBJ2-7; d_call: NA; v_call: TRBV19
cdr3_aa: CASSFRGSLNTEAFF; cdr3_nt: TGTGCCAGCAGTTTCAGGGGAAGTCTGAACACTGAAGCTTTCTTT; clone_size: NA; j_call: TRBJ1-1; d_call: NA; v_call: TRBV27
cdr3_aa: CASSDRGNEQFF; cdr3_nt: TGTGCCAGCAGCGACAGGGGAAATGAGCAGTTCTTC; clone_size: once; j_call: TRBJ2-1; d_call: TRBD1; v_call: TRBV7-3
cdr3_aa: CASRRLGIAGSTGELFF; cdr3_nt: TGCGCCAGCAGACGACTTGGTATAGCGGGGAGCACCGGGGAGCTGTTTTTT; clone_size: once; j_call: TRBJ2-2; d_call: TRBD2; v_call: TRBV5-1
cdr3_aa: CASSIAMNTEAFF; cdr3_nt: TGTGCTAGCAGTATAGCCATGAACACTGAAGCTTTCTTT; clone_size: NA; j_call: TRBJ1-1; d_call: NA; v_call: TRBV7-3
cdr3_aa: CVTGGIGGYTF; cdr3_nt: TGTGTGACAGGGGGCATCGGGGGCTACACCTTC; clone_size: NA; j_call: TRBJ1-2; d_call: TRBD1; v_call: TRBV28
cdr3_aa: CASSSSRGNYGYTF; cdr3_nt: TGTGCCAGCAGCTCGAGTAGGGGTAACTATGGCTACACCTTC; clone_size: NA; j_call: TRBJ1-2; d_call: NA; v_call: TRBV5-4
cdr3_aa: CASSLTENYGYTF; cdr3_nt: TGTGCCAGTAGTCTCACAGAGAACTATGGCTACACCTTC; clone_size: NA; j_call: TRBJ1-2; d_call: NA; v_call: TRBV19
cdr3_aa: CASSSDLNEQYF; cdr3_nt: TGTGCCAGCAGCTCGGACTTGAACGAGCAGTACTTC; clone_size: NA; j_call: TRBJ2-7; d_call: NA; v_call: TRBV5-4
cdr3_aa: CASSELLEETQYF; cdr3_nt: TGCGCCAGCAGCGAATTACTAGAAGAGACCCAGTACTTC; clone_size: NA; j_call: TRBJ2-5; d_call: NA; v_call: TRBV5-1
cdr3_aa: CASSYSGPTDTQYF; cdr3_nt: TGTGCCAGCAGTTACAGTGGCCCCACAGATACGCAGTATTTT; clone_size: NA; j_call: TRBJ2-3; d_call: NA; v_call: TRBV27
cdr3_aa: CASSLTGEGTEAFF; cdr3_nt: TGTGCCAGCAGCCTGACAGGGGAAGGCACTGAAGCTTTCTTT; clone_size: NA; j_call: TRBJ1-1; d_call: TRBD1; v_call: TRBV6-5
cdr3_aa: CASSPTGETGYTF; cdr3_nt: TGTGCCAGCAGTCCGACAGGGGAGACGGGCTACACCTTC; clone_size: NA; j_call: TRBJ1-2; d_call: TRBD1; v_call: TRBV27
cdr3_aa: CASTLGRGDTQYF; cdr3_nt: TGTGCCAGCACTTTGGGGAGGGGTGATACGCAGTATTTT; clone_size: NA; j_call: TRBJ2-3; d_call: TRBD2; v_call: TRBV5-4
cdr3_aa: CASSPGTGVETQYF; cdr3_nt: TGTGCCAGCAGCCCGGGGACAGGGGTAGAGACCCAGTACTTC; clone_size: once; j_call: TRBJ2-5; d_call: TRBD1; v_call: TRBV11-3
cdr3_aa: CASSYKGRGGYTF; cdr3_nt: TGTGCCAGCAGTTACAAGGGCCGGGGAGGCTACACCTTC; clone_size: NA; j_call: TRBJ1-2; d_call: NA; v_call: TRBV28
cdr3_aa: CATSRDMAGGHNEQFF; cdr3_nt: TGTGCCACCAGCAGAGATATGGCGGGAGGACACAATGAGCAGTTCTTC; clone_size: NA; j_call: TRBJ2-1; d_call: TRBD2; v_call: TRBV15
cdr3_aa: CAWSYGQAPATNEKLFF; cdr3_nt: TGTGCCTGGTCTTATGGACAGGCACCCGCAACTAATGAAAAACTGTTTTTT; clone_size: once; j_call: TRBJ1-4; d_call: TRBD1; v_call: TRBV30
cdr3_aa: CASSQTGLNTEAFF; cdr3_nt: TGTGCCAGCAGTCAAACAGGGCTGAACACTGAAGCTTTCTTT; clone_size: NA; j_call: TRBJ1-1; d_call: NA; v_call: TRBV2
cdr3_aa: CASSEYNTEQFF; cdr3_nt: TGTGCCAGCAGTGAGTACAATACTGAGCAGTTCTTC; clone_size: NA; j_call: TRBJ2-1; d_call: NA; v_call: TRBV6-1
cdr3_aa: CASSYSSGSTDTQYF; cdr3_nt: TGTGCCAGCAGTTACTCGAGCGGTAGCACAGATACGCAGTATTTT; clone_size: NA; j_call: TRBJ2-3; d_call: NA; v_call: TRBV6-5
cdr3_aa: CAISVLPGQGGYEQYF; cdr3_nt: TGTGCCATCAGTGTCCTTCCGGGACAGGGAGGTTACGAGCAGTACTTC; clone_size: NA; j_call: TRBJ2-7; d_call: TRBD1; v_call: TRBV10-3
cdr3_aa: CASTEHKNYGYTF; cdr3_nt: TGTGCCAGCACCGAACACAAAAACTATGGCTACACCTTC; clone_size: NA; j_call: TRBJ1-2; d_call: NA; v_call: TRBV28
cdr3_aa: CASRPLAGGLDTQYF; cdr3_nt: TGTGCCAGCAGGCCTCTAGCGGGGGGCTTGGATACGCAGTATTTT; clone_size: NA; j_call: TRBJ2-3; d_call: TRBD2; v_call: TRBV6-5
cdr3_aa: CASSRQGQETQYF; cdr3_nt: TGTGCCAGCAGCCGACAGGGACAAGAGACCCAGTACTTC; clone_size: NA; j_call: TRBJ2-5; d_call: TRBD1; v_call: TRBV11-3
cdr3_aa: CASSPRLAVNEQFF; cdr3_nt: TGCGCCAGCAGCCCGAGACTAGCCGTCAATGAGCAGTTCTTC; clone_size: NA; j_call: TRBJ2-1; d_call: TRBD2; v_call: TRBV4-1
cdr3_aa: CASSLGGQIDQPQHF; cdr3_nt: TGTGCCAGCAGCTTGGGGGGACAGATCGATCAGCCCCAGCATTTT; clone_size: many; j_call: TRBJ1-5; d_call: TRBD1; v_call: TRBV5-4
cdr3_aa: CASSGTGTSGSSKAYEQFF; cdr3_nt: TGTGCCAGCAGCGGCACCGGGACTAGCGGGAGCAGTAAGGCCTATGAGCAGTTCTTC; clone_size: NA; j_call: TRBJ2-1; d_call: TRBD2; v_call: TRBV7-9
cdr3_aa: CASSLGEEQYF; cdr3_nt: TGCGCCAGCAGCTTGGGAGAGGAGCAGTACTTC; clone_size: NA; j_call: TRBJ2-7; d_call: NA; v_call: TRBV5-1
cdr3_aa: CASSEGLAGYNEQFF; cdr3_nt: TGTGCCAGCTCAGAGGGACTAGCGGGATACAATGAGCAGTTCTTC; clone_size: NA; j_call: TRBJ2-1; d_call: TRBD2; v_call: TRBV2
cdr3_aa: CASSLGRGETQYF; cdr3_nt: TGTGCCAGCAGCTTAGGCAGGGGGGAGACCCAGTACTTC; clone_size: NA; j_call: TRBJ2-5; d_call: TRBD1; v_call: TRBV7-3
cdr3_aa: CASSQEGSSYGYTF; cdr3_nt: TGCGCCAGCAGCCAAGAGGGCAGTTCCTATGGCTACACCTTC; clone_size: NA; j_call: TRBJ1-2; d_call: NA; v_call: TRBV4-1
cdr3_aa: CASSLKGKYNEQFF; cdr3_nt: TGTGCCAGCAGTTTGAAGGGGAAGTACAATGAGCAGTTCTTC; clone_size: once; j_call: TRBJ2-1; d_call: NA; v_call: TRBV28
cdr3_aa: CASSPTDTGREQYF; cdr3_nt: TGTGCCAGCTCGCCCACCGATACAGGGCGGGAGCAGTACTTC; clone_size: NA; j_call: TRBJ2-7; d_call: NA; v_call: TRBV18